Shown below are 21 T cell receptor beta chains from a single sample sequenced in a study of blood T cell repertoires in COVID-19. Sequencing used immunoSEQ multiplex PCR; TCRdb keeps in-frame clones, though not all of them. The data show about 270,000 clones, roughly 85% seen once. Material for sequencing was peripheral blood. Receptor source: a woman under 30 with acute or convalescent COVID-19.

V is TRBV6-5 and J is TRBJ1-2; 10 nucleotides line up with TRBD1. The CDR3 spans 15 residues. Trimming cost V 2 bases and J 1 base; bases outside gene matches: 1. Germline V gives CDR1 MNHEY, CDR2 SVGAGI. Here the CDR3 reads CASSYDRGLNYGYTF. Here the CDR3 DNA reads TGTGCCAGCAGTTACGACAGGGGGCTTAACTATGGCTACACCTTC.

The chain carries TRBV5-1 and TRBJ1-1; 7 bases agree with TRBD1. The CDR3 covers 15 residues. J was trimmed by 2 bases and V by 3 bases; bases with no gene match: 7. The V gene's germline CDR1 is SGHRS and CDR2 YFSETQ. CDR3 in DNA: TGCGCCAGCAGCTCGAAGACAGGGTTTAACACTGAAGCTTTCTTT. Protein: CASSSKTGFNTEAFF.

This clone was observed a single time. This chain links TRBV7-9 with TRBJ1-1; 7 bases are shared with TRBD1. V lost 5 bases, J lost 3 bases, and 9 bases stayed unmatched. Germline loops: CDR1 SEHNR, CDR2 FQNEAQ (reference sequence). The CDR3 has 15 residues. The CDR3 sequence: CASSQPDRAYTEAFF. The CDR3 DNA follows: TGTGCCAGCAGCCAACCAGACAGGGCGTACACTGAAGCTTTCTTT.

This clone was seen ten or more times. V is TRBV28 and J is TRBJ1-2; D gene unclear. The CDR3 covers 16 residues. CDR1 MDHEN and CDR2 SYDVKM come from the germline V gene. The V end was cut by 4 bases, the J end by 0 bases, with 15 bases between. CDR3 coding DNA: TGTGCCAGCAGTTCCCCTAGTCCCGGATCTAACTATGGCTACACCTTC. Amino acid sequence: CASSSPSPGSNYGYTF.

The V and J genes are TRBV24-1 and TRBJ2-1, with 12 nucleotides matching TRBD2. The V gene end was trimmed by 4 bases and the J gene end by 2 bases; junction bases not matched to a gene: 8. CDR3 length: 18 amino acids. Germline V gene sequence: CDR1 KGHDR, CDR2 SFDVKD. For the CDR3, the DNA is TGTGCCACCAGTGACCCCTCCCTAGCGGGAGGGACCTACAATGAGCAGTTCTTC. Its protein product is CATSDPSLAGGTYNEQFF.

This chain joins TRBV5-1 and TRBJ2-3; D perhaps matches TRBD2 (5 bases). The CDR3 runs to 12 residues. Trimming removed 7 bases from V and 2 bases from J, with 8 bases in between. Looked up from germline, CDR1 is SGHRS and CDR2 is YFSETQ. CDR3 nucleotide sequence: TGCGCCAGCGCGAGGGACACAGATACGCAGTATTTT. This sequence encodes CASARDTDTQYF.

The chain is built from TRBV28 and TRBJ1-4; the match to TRBD1 covers 7 bases. There are 15 residues in the CDR3. Germline CDR1 is MDHEN and CDR2 is SYDVKM. V lost 5 bases to trimming and J lost 7 bases; unmatched junction nucleotides: 10. CDR3 region: CASSTRQGGIEKLFF. CDR3 nucleotide sequence: TGTGCCAGCAGTACCCGACAGGGTGGTATTGAAAAACTGTTTTTT.

The chain couples TRBV11-2 to TRBJ2-3, with D perhaps TRBD2 (5 bases). This CDR3 has 14 amino acids. The germline gives CDR1 SGHAT, CDR2 FQNNGV. V dropped 5 bases and J dropped 6 bases, with 15 bases sitting between them. CDR3 sequence (DNA): TGTGCCAGCAGCCCGGGCCAAGCGGAGGATACGCAGTATTTT. Its protein product is CASSPGQAEDTQYF.

V is TRBV6-2 or TRBV6-3 and J is TRBJ2-5; D is unclear. The CDR3 loop spans 14 amino acids. The germline V and J ends were trimmed by 2 bases and 1 base, with 8 bases remaining between them. Germline assignment: CDR1 MNHEY and CDR2 SVGEGT. The CDR3 loop is CASSYGQSQETQYF. CDR3 sequence (DNA): TGTGCCAGCAGTTACGGGCAGAGCCAAGAGACCCAGTACTTC.

In its sample, this clone was seen a few times. Other DNA sequences in the sample encode the same CDR3. The chain recombines TRBV30 with TRBJ1-5, with D possibly TRBD1 on 5 matching bases. Deletions cut 1 base from V and 2 bases from J, with 6 bases between. The CDR3 runs to 13 residues. CDR1 GTSNPN and CDR2 SVGIG come from the germline V gene (reference sequence). CDR3 region: CAWSGGGNQPQHF. The CDR3, as DNA: TGTGCCTGGAGTGGGGGGGGCAATCAGCCCCAGCATTTT. The full variable domain, in which reference TRBV30 and TRBJ1-5 provide the parts outside the CDR3, is SQTIHQWPATLVQPVGSPLSLECTVEGTSNPNLYWYRQAAGRGLQLLFYSVGIGQISSEVPQNLSASRPQDRQFILSSKKLLLSDSGFYLCAWSGGGNQPQHFGDGTRLSIL.

The V and J genes are TRBV18 and TRBJ2-1, with 11 bases fitting TRBD2. The CDR3 has 15 amino acids. Trimming at V came to 6 bases and at J to 0 bases, leaving 1 base not matched to a gene. Germline CDR1 reads KGHSH; CDR2 reads LQKENI. CDR3 amino acids: CASSGTSGSYNEQFF. The CDR3 DNA follows: TGTGCCAGCTCGGGGACTAGCGGCTCCTACAATGAGCAGTTCTTC.

This clone has just a few counts. CDR3 residues: CASSDNSQETQYF. CDR3 sequence (DNA): TGCGCCAGCAGTGACAATTCCCAAGAGACCCAGTACTTC. This rearrangement joins TRBV10-1 to TRBJ2-5; D is ambiguous. The germline V gene has CDR1 WNHNN and CDR2 SYGVQD (reference sequence). Trimming pared 3 bases from V and 1 base from J, leaving 6 bases between. The CDR3 is 13 amino acids.

J is TRBJ1-4 and V is TRBV30; 9 bases fit TRBD1. CDR1 is GTSNPN, CDR2 SVGIG, per germline (reference sequence). The CDR3 is made up of 16 amino acids. Trimming removed 1 base from V and 1 base from J; junction bases left unmatched: 4. CDR3 sequence reads: CAWSGQGEETNEKLFF. The DNA of the CDR3 is TGTGCCTGGAGTGGACAGGGGGAAGAAACTAATGAAAAACTGTTTTTT.

The J gene is TRBJ2-4, the V gene TRBV4-1; D is undetermined. Germline-derived CDR1 and CDR2 are MGHRA and YSYEKL. This CDR3 has 14 residues. Trimming shortened V by 5 bases and J by 0 bases, and 8 bases separated the two germline ends. This CDR3 reads CASSSEVAKNIQYF. CDR3 nucleotides: TGCGCCAGCAGCAGCGAGGTAGCCAAAAACATTCAGTACTTC.

The chain carries TRBV5-6 and TRBJ2-7; 7 bases align to TRBD1. This CDR3 region has 13 residues. Per the germline V gene, CDR1 is SGHDT and CDR2 is YYEEEE. The trim removed 2 bases at V and 3 bases at J, leaving 2 bases unmatched. For the CDR3, the DNA is TGTGCCAGCAGCTTAGGACAGGACTACGAGCAGTACTTC. Amino acids: CASSLGQDYEQYF.

The rearrangement links TRBV6-5 to TRBJ2-2; 7 bases fit TRBD1. Germline CDR1 MNHEY, CDR2 SVGAGI. V shed 2 bases and J 6 bases; nucleotides not matched to a gene: 9. There are 16 residues in the CDR3. The DNA of the CDR3 is TGTGCCAGCAGTTACGACAGGGAATTGCTCGCCGGGGAGCTGTTTTTT. It yields the protein CASSYDRELLAGELFF.

This clone was counted only a few times. The chain recombines TRBV5-1 with TRBJ2-7; the match to TRBD2 covers 7 bases. The length of the CDR3 is 15 residues. Germline values: CDR1 SGHRS, CDR2 YFSETQ. J was trimmed by 4 bases and V by 5 bases; bases with no gene match: 12. In DNA, the CDR3 is TGCGCCAGCAGTCCTGGGCGGGGGAATAAGTACGAGCAGTACTTC. Its protein is CASSPGRGNKYEQYF.

This clone was found a few times. V usage is TRBV24-1 and J usage is TRBJ1-1; the match to TRBD1 covers 7 bases. CDR3 length: 15 residues. The germline V gene has CDR1 KGHDR and CDR2 SFDVKD. Unmatched junction bases numbered 9, after V lost 4 bases and J lost 5 bases. CDR3 in amino acids: CATSDSRTGNTEAFF. The CDR3 DNA sequence: TGTGCCACCAGTGACTCCAGGACAGGTAATACTGAAGCTTTCTTT.

The V gene is TRBV13, the J gene TRBJ2-7, with TRBD2 matching over 7 bases. The germline V gene has CDR1 PRHDT and CDR2 FYEKMQ (reference sequence). J lost 3 bases, V lost 5 bases, and 19 bases had no gene match. The CDR3 spans 18 residues. CDR3 nucleotides: TGTGCCAGCAGCGAAGCTCTCCATGAGGGCGGGAGTAGCTACGAGCAGTACTTC. This encodes CASSEALHEGGSSYEQYF.

This clone has more than one count but fewer than ten. CDR3 sequence: CASSQESSGTNEQFF. CDR3 DNA sequence: TGTGCCAGCAGCCAAGAGTCTAGCGGGACTAATGAGCAGTTCTTC. The genes are TRBV14 and TRBJ2-1; 9 bases map to TRBD2. The length of the CDR3 is 15 residues. Looked up from germline, CDR1 is SGHDN and CDR2 is FVKESK. J was trimmed by 7 bases and V by 0 bases; bases with no gene match: 4.

The V gene is TRBV28, the J gene TRBJ2-1, with no clear D. Germline V gene data show CDR1 as MDHEN and CDR2 as SYDVKM. CDR3 length equals 14 residues. V dropped 8 bases and J dropped 3 bases, with 14 bases sitting between them. This chain's CDR3 is CASGSSIGYNEQFF. The DNA for the CDR3 is TGTGCCAGCGGCTCTAGTATAGGCTACAATGAGCAGTTCTTC.